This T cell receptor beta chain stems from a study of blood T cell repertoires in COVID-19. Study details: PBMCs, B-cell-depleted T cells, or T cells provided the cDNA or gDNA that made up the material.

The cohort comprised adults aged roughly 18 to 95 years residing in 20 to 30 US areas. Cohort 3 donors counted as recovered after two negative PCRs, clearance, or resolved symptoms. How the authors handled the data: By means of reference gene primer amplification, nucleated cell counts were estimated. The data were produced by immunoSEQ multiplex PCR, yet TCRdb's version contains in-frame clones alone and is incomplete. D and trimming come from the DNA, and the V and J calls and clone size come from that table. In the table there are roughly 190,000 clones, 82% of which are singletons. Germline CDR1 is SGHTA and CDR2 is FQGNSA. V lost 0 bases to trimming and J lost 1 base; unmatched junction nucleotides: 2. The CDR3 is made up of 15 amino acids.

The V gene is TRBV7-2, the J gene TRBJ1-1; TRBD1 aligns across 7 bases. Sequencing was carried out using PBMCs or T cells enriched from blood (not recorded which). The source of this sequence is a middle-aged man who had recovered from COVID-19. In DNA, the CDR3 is TGTGCCAGCAGCTTAGCACGACAGGGGAACACTGAAGCTTTCTTT. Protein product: CASSLARQGNTEAFF.